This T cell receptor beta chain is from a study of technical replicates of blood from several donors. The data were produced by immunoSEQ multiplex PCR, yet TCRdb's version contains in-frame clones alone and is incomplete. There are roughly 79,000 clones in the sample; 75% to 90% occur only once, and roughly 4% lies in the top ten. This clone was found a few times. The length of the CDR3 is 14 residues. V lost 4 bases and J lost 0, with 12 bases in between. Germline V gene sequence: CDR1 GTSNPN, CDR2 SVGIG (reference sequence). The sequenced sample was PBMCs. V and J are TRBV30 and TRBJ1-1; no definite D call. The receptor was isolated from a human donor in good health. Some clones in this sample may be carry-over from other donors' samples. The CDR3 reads CAWTSDSMNTEAFF. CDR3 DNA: TGTGCCTGGACTTCGGACTCCATGAACACTGAAGCTTTCTTT.